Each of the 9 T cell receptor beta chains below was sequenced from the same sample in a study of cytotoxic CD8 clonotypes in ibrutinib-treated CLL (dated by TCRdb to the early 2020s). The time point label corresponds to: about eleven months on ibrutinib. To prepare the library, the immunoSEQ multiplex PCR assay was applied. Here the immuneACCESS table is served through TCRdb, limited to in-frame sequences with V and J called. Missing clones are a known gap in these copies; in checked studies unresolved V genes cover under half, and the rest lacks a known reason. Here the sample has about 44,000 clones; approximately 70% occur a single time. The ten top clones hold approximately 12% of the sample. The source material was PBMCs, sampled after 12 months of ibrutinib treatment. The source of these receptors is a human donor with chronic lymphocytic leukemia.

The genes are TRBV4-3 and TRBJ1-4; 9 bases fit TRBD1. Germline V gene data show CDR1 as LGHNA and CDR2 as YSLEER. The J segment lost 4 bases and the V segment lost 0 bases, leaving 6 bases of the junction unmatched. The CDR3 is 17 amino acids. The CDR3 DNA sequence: TGCGCCAGCAGCCAAGATCAAAGACAGGGGGGTAATGAAAAACTGTTTTTT. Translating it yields CASSQDQRQGGNEKLFF.

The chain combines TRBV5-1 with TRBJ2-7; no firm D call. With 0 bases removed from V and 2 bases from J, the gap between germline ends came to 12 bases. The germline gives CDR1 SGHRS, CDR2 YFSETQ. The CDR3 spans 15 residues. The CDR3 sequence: CASSLGLTDTYEQYF. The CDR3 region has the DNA TGCGCCAGCAGCTTGGGTCTCACAGACACCTACGAGCAGTACTTC. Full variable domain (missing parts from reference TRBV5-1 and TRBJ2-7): KAGVTQTPRYLIKTRGQQVTLSCSPISGHRSVSWYQQTPGQGLQFLFEYFSETQRNKGNFPGRFSGRQFSNSRSEMNVSTLELGDSALYLCASSLGLTDTYEQYFGPGTRLTVT.

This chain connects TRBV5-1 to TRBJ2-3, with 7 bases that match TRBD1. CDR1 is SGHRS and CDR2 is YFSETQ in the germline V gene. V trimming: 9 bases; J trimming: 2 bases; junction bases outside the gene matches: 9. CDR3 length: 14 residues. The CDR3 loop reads CATRRGQDTDTQYF. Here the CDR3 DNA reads TGCGCCACCAGAAGAGGACAGGACACAGATACGCAGTATTTT.

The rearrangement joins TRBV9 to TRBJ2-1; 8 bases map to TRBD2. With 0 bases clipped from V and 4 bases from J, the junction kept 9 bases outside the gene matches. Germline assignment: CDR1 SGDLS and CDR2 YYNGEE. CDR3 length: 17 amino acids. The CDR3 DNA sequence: TGTGCCAGCAGCGTAGGGATCAGCGGGAGAGGATACAATGAGCAGTTCTTC. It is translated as CASSVGISGRGYNEQFF.

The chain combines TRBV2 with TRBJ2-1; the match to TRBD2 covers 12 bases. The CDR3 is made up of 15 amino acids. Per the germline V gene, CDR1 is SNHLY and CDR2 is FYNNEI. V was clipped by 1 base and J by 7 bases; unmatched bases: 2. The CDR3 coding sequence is TGTGCCAGCAGTGAAGTAGGACTAGCGGGGAATGAGCAGTTCTTC. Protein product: CASSEVGLAGNEQFF.

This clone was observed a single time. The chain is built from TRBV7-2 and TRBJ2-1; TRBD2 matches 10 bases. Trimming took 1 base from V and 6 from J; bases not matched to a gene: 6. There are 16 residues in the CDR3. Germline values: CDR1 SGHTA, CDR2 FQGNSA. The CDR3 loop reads CASSLELLAGGNEQFF. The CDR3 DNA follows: TGTGCCAGCAGCTTAGAATTGTTAGCGGGAGGCAATGAGCAGTTCTTC. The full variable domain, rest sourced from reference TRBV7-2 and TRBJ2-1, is GAGVSQSPSNKVTEKGKDVELRCDPISGHTALYWYRQSLGQGLEFLIYFQGNSAPDKSGLPSDRFSAERTGGSVSTLTIQRTQQEDSAVYLCASSLELLAGGNEQFFGPGTRLTVL.

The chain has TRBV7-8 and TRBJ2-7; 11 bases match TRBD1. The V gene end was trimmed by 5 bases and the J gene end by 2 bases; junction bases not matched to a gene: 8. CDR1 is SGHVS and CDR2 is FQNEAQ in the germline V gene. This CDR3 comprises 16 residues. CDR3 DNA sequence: TGTGCCAGCAGCCAATACTCGGGACAGGGGGCCTACGAGCAGTACTTC. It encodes CASSQYSGQGAYEQYF.

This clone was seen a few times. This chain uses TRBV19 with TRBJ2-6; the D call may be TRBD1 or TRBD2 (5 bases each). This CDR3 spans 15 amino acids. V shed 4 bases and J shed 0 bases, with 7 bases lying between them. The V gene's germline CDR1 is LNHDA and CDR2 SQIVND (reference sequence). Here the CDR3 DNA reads TGTGCCAGTAGTAGGGACGGCTCTGGGGCCAACGTCCTGACTTTC. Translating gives CASSRDGSGANVLTF.

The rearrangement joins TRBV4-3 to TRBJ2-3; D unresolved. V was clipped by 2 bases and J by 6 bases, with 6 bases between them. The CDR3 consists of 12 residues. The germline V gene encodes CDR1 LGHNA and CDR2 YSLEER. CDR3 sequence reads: CASSQFGDTQYF. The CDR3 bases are TGCGCCAGCAGCCAATTTGGGGATACGCAGTATTTT.